These T cell receptor beta chains were read from a single sample in a study of CD8+ T cells in alopecia areata. Data came from immunoSEQ multiplex PCR; TCRdb stores just in-frame clones and leaves some out. The sample shows 95,000 to 100,000 clones, roughly 56% of them seen only once. Sequencing used CD8+ T cells sorted from blood, obtained between weeks 55 and 65, from a patient treated with tofacitinib. Source of these receptors: a human donor with alopecia areata. The CDR3 runs from the conserved cysteine through the conserved F or W.

CASSAGVEHQPQHF TRBJ1-5 TRBV2
CASSQGPGSYEQYF TRBJ2-7 TRBV4-1
CASSYRVGSYGYTF TRBJ1-2 TRBV7-9
CASSLVQGGGNQPQHF TRBJ1-5 TRBV18
CASSGAGATDTQYF TRBJ2-3 TRBV6-1
CASSSDYQETQYF TRBJ2-5 TRBV5-5
CASSRTTIIPTDTQYF TRBJ2-3 TRBV4-1
CASSPGRGEQFF TRBJ2-1 TRBV5-1
CASSLGGYNQPQHF TRBJ1-5 TRBV6-5
CASSLDRGGPSFYGYTF TRBJ1-2 TRBV11-2
CASSLSVMSGYTF TRBJ1-2 TRBV27